This is a list of T cell receptor beta chains from one sample in a study of T cell repertoires in cytomegalovirus infection. TCRdb reanalysed the reads using MiXCR and keeps one entry per CDR3 protein. The table lists roughly 250,000 distinct CDR3 sequences, about 12% of them singletons. Sample: PBMCs. The receptors derive from a human donor in good health (CMV status not recorded). Some clones in this sample may be carry-over from other donors' samples. CDR3s include the opening cysteine and the closing phenylalanine or tryptophan. The D gene is left open where the match is weak. Where a row states a size, it is once, few, many or the class of an expanded clone; other rows omit it.

J gene	D gene	clone size	V gene	CDR3 protein	CDR3 DNA
TRBJ1-6	TRBD1	.	TRBV28	CASRESGGANSPLHF	TGTGCCAGCAGGGAGTCAGGGGGAGCTAATTCACCCCTCCACTTT
TRBJ1-1	.	few	TRBV9	CASSVGRFTEAFF	TGTGCCAGCAGCGTAGGGAGGTTCACTGAAGCTTTCTTT
TRBJ2-5	TRBD2	many	TRBV6-1	CASSLAGGDETQYF	TGTGCCAGCAGTCTAGCGGGGGGGGATGAGACCCAGTACTTC
TRBJ2-3	TRBD2	many	TRBV12-3/TRBV12-4	CASSSGTSGGGSADTQYF	TGTGCCAGCAGTTCCGGGACTAGCGGGGGGGGGTCCGCAGATACGCAGTATTTT
TRBJ2-6	.	many	TRBV6-1	CASHFGLGAAANVLTF	TGTGCCAGCCACTTCGGGCTGGGGGCGGCGGCCAACGTCCTGACTTTC
TRBJ2-5	.	once	TRBV20-1	CSVSVVGETQYF	TGCAGTGTTAGTGTTGTCGGAGAGACCCAGTACTTC
TRBJ1-4	.	.	TRBV6-5	CASSYGGLNEKLFF	TGTGCCAGCAGTTACGGGGGACTGAATGAAAAACTGTTTTTT
TRBJ2-3	TRBD2	few	TRBV20-1	CSARVLLAGSRTDTQYF	TGCAGTGCTAGAGTTTTATTAGCGGGTTCGCGCACAGATACGCAGTATTTT
TRBJ1-2	TRBD1	.	TRBV7-6	CASSPQGQHNYGYTF	TGTGCCAGCAGCCCCCAGGGACAGCATAACTATGGCTACACCTTC
TRBJ1-2	TRBD1	few	TRBV2	CASSPALTGGVGYTF	TGTGCCAGCAGTCCAGCCTTGACAGGGGGCGTAGGCTACACCTTC
TRBJ2-3	.	.	TRBV28	CASRPPTRSGDTQYF	TGTGCCAGCAGACCCCCGACAAGATCCGGCGATACGCAGTATTTT
TRBJ1-6	TRBD1	many	TRBV6-6	CASSYSTGGFNSPLHF	TGTGCCAGCAGTTACTCGACAGGGGGTTTTAATTCACCCCTCCACTTT
TRBJ1-4	TRBD1	.	TRBV7-2	CASSPETGRGLFF	TGTGCCAGCAGCCCAGAGACAGGGAGGGGTCTGTTTTTT
TRBJ2-7	TRBD1	many	TRBV7-8	CASSSGTVFEQYF	TGTGCCAGCAGCTCCGGGACAGTTTTCGAGCAGTACTTC
TRBJ2-4	TRBD1	many	TRBV7-2	CASSPGTGARGKNIQYF	TGTGCCAGCAGCCCCGGGACAGGGGCCCGGGGCAAAAACATTCAGTACTTC
TRBJ2-5	.	many	TRBV6-6	CASSPLSAQETQYF	TGTGCCAGCAGTCCACTAAGCGCCCAAGAGACCCAGTACTTC
TRBJ2-3	.	many	TRBV12-3/TRBV12-4	CASSPGGHTQYF	TGTGCCAGCAGTCCCGGGGGGCACACGCAGTATTTT
TRBJ2-1	TRBD2	few	TRBV20-1	CSARETGGLHEQFF	TGCAGTGCTAGAGAGACGGGGGGTCTCCATGAGCAGTTCTTC
TRBJ2-3	.	.	TRBV9	CASNPSGPTDTQYF	TGTGCCAGTAACCCCAGCGGGCCCACAGATACGCAGTATTTT
TRBJ1-5	.	.	TRBV7-2	CASSLVAGPSQPQHF	TGTGCCAGCAGCTTAGTTGCAGGGCCGTCTCAGCCCCAGCATTTT
TRBJ1-1	.	many	TRBV7-9	CASSPEMNTEAFF	TGTGCCAGCAGCCCGGAGATGAACACTGAAGCTTTCTTT
TRBJ1-3	.	.	TRBV28	CASSLEGRGFGNTIYF	TGTGCCAGCAGTTTAGAGGGTCGGGGCTTCGGCAACACCATATATTTT
TRBJ1-5	TRBD1	many	TRBV7-2	CASSLAQTGVQPQHF	TGTGCCAGCAGCTTAGCGCAGACAGGGGTTCAGCCCCAGCATTTT
TRBJ1-1	.	many	TRBV19	CARASRPTNTEAFF	TGTGCCAGGGCGAGTCGACCGACGAACACTGAAGCTTTCTTT
TRBJ1-2	TRBD1	many	TRBV6-1	CASSEGGGQSYGYTF	TGTGCCAGCAGTGAAGGTGGGGGACAGTCCTATGGCTACACCTTC
TRBJ2-5	.	few	TRBV29-1	CSVEVGETQYF	TGCAGCGTTGAAGTCGGAGAGACCCAGTACTTC
TRBJ2-3	.	many	TRBV19	CASSIFTDTQYF	TGTGCCAGTAGTATCTTCACGGATACGCAGTATTTT
TRBJ1-2	.	many	TRBV5-1	CASSSDAGANYGYTF	TGCGCCAGCAGCTCGGACGCGGGGGCTAACTATGGCTACACCTTC
TRBJ2-7	.	many	TRBV5-1	CASSLGPLGEQYF	TGCGCCAGCAGCTTGGGCCCCCTGGGGGAGCAGTACTTC
TRBJ1-2	.	many	TRBV4-1	CASSQGNNYGYTF	TGCGCCAGCAGCCAGGGAAACAACTATGGCTACACCTTC
TRBJ2-5	TRBD2	many	TRBV7-2	CASSLSGTKGETQYF	TGTGCCAGCAGCCTTTCGGGGACTAAGGGCGAGACCCAGTACTTC
TRBJ2-3	.	few	TRBV3-1	CASSLSVGQADTQYF	TGTGCCAGCAGCCTAAGCGTGGGGCAGGCGGATACGCAGTATTTT
TRBJ2-2	TRBD1	many	TRBV5-6	CASSRDRFLTGELFF	TGTGCCAGCAGCCGGGACAGGTTCTTAACCGGGGAGCTGTTTTTT
TRBJ2-7	.	once	TRBV13	CASSLGRGPTTYEQYF	TGTGCCAGCAGCTTAGGGAGGGGCCCTACAACGTACGAGCAGTACTTC
TRBJ1-2	TRBD1	few	TRBV29-1	CSVAGRQGLNYGYTF	TGCAGCGTTGCGGGGAGACAGGGGTTAAACTATGGCTACACCTTC
TRBJ2-7	.	few	TRBV19	CASSSRTELGEQYF	TGTGCCAGTAGTTCCCGGACGGAGTTGGGCGAGCAGTACTTC
TRBJ1-1	.	.	TRBV19	CASSIKWNTEAFF	TGTGCCAGTAGTATAAAGTGGAACACTGAAGCTTTCTTT
TRBJ1-1	.	many	TRBV7-8	CASSLDLWTEAFF	TGTGCCAGCAGCTTAGATTTGTGGACTGAAGCTTTCTTT
TRBJ2-7	TRBD2	many	TRBV7-2	CASSLGLAGGREQYF	TGTGCCAGCAGCTTAGGACTAGCGGGGGGCCGTGAGCAGTACTTC
TRBJ2-5	TRBD2	few	TRBV20-1	CSASMTSGGIETQYF	TGCAGTGCTAGTATGACTAGCGGGGGGATAGAGACCCAGTACTTC
TRBJ2-3	.	many	TRBV7-2	CASSLSPGRTDTQYF	TGTGCCAGCAGTTTAAGCCCGGGGCGCACAGATACGCAGTATTTT
TRBJ2-7	TRBD2	.	TRBV6-2/TRBV6-3	CASSWGLAGAEQYF	TGTGCCAGCAGTTGGGGACTAGCGGGAGCGGAACAGTACTTC
TRBJ2-1	.	many	TRBV7-8	CASSPGGTHGNEQFF	TGTGCCAGCAGTCCAGGGGGGACCCACGGAAATGAGCAGTTCTTC
TRBJ2-3	.	.	TRBV7-2	CASSLSGAGAGCF	TGTGCCAGCAGCTTAAGTGGGGCGGGGGCAGGGTGTTTT
TRBJ1-2	.	.	TRBV29-1	CSVEGLGSYTF	TGCAGCGTTGAAGGTCTGGGTAGCTACACCTTC
TRBJ1-1	.	.	TRBV5-1	CASSLGPDTEAFF	TGCGCCAGCAGCTTGGGACCTGACACTGAAGCTTTCTTT
TRBJ2-7	TRBD1	many	TRBV11-2	CASSSSGTAYEQYF	TGTGCCAGCAGCTCTTCCGGGACAGCCTACGAGCAGTACTTC
TRBJ1-2	TRBD1	many	TRBV7-9	CASSPEGQANYGYTF	TGTGCCAGCAGCCCGGAAGGACAGGCAAACTATGGCTACACCTTC
TRBJ2-7	.	many	TRBV5-5	CASSLVPGPDEQYF	TGTGCCAGCAGCTTAGTTCCAGGACCCGACGAGCAGTACTTC
TRBJ1-4	.	many	TRBV7-2	CASSLRTVLEAGKLFF	TGTGCCAGCAGCTTACGAACGGTGCTAGAAGCGGGAAAACTGTTTTTT
TRBJ1-5	.	many	TRBV6-2/TRBV6-3	CASRIAIGNQPQHF	TGTGCCAGCAGAATCGCCATAGGCAATCAGCCCCAGCATTTT
TRBJ2-2	TRBD1	many	TRBV12-5	CASGPGQGDSGELFF	TGTGCTAGTGGTCCGGGACAGGGGGACTCCGGGGAGCTGTTTTTT
TRBJ2-4	.	.	TRBV11-3	CASSLEQTIQYF	TGTGCCAGCAGCTTAGAGCAGACTATTCAGTACTTC
TRBJ1-1	.	.	TRBV20-1	CSARPPPTTEAFF	TGCAGTGCTAGACCCCCTCCTACCACTGAAGCTTTCTTT